This T cell receptor beta chain was retrieved from a study of blood T cell repertoires in COVID-19. Across the study: In each case, the material was cDNA or gDNA derived from T cells, B-cell-depleted T cells, or PBMCs.

In the authors' workflow: Estimated nucleated cell counts came from reference gene primer amplification. Profiled with immunoSEQ multiplex PCR; TCRdb holds only in-frame clones, not every one. V and J calls and clone size are as listed in that table; D and trimming were resolved from the DNA. The data show roughly 99,000 clones, approximately 80% seen once. V was trimmed by 6 bases and J by 4 bases, leaving 13 bases between them. The CDR3 has 14 amino acids. Germline V gene data show CDR1 as MNHEY and CDR2 as SMNVEV (reference sequence). The specimen sequenced was peripheral blood. The source is a man between 65 and 80 years old with acute or convalescent COVID-19. The chain combines TRBV27 with TRBJ1-5; D gene unclear. CDR3 in DNA: TGTGCCAGCAGGGGCCCCTCAGAAAATCAGCCCCAGCATTTT. This codes for CASRGPSENQPQHF.